Shown below are 17 T cell receptor beta chains from a single sample sequenced in a study of T-cell reconstitution after alpha-beta-depleted transplantation in children. Preparation of the TCRbeta library involved a method that used unique molecular identifiers. TCRdb reanalysed the PCR reads using MiXCR and keeps one entry per CDR3 protein. The table records approximately 630,000 distinct CDR3 sequences, about an eighth of them present only once. The sequencing here drew on PBMCs, taken before TCRalphabeta/CD19-depleted stem cell transplant. The receptors were gathered from a girl aged 2 to 9 with congenital amegakaryocytic thrombocytopenia, due to receive a stem cell transplant.

V and J are TRBV5-1 and TRBJ2-7, with TRBD1 matching over 9 bases. The CDR3 is 16 amino acids. With V trimmed by 4 bases and J by 3 bases, 11 bases remained unmatched. The V gene's germline CDR1 is SGHRS and CDR2 YFSETQ. CDR3 DNA sequence: TGCGCCAGCAGCCTAGGATTGGGACAGGGCTACTACGAGCAGTACTTC. Protein sequence: CASSLGLGQGYYEQYF.

This clonotype was detected only a few times. This chain joins TRBV20-1 and TRBJ2-3, with TRBD2 identical over 7 bases. There are 14 residues in the CDR3. In germline, CDR1 is DFQATT, CDR2 SNEGSKA (reference sequence). The ends lost 3 bases at V and 1 base at J; junction bases unmatched: 4. This CDR3 reads CSASFREGTDTQYF. Written as DNA, the CDR3 is TGCAGTGCTAGTTTTCGGGAGGGCACAGATACGCAGTATTTT.

This clonotype has only one observation. The chain couples TRBV14 to TRBJ2-5, with TRBD1 matching 9 bases. Germline CDR1 SGHDN, CDR2 FVKESK. V shed 3 bases and J 5 bases; nucleotides not matched to a gene: 4. The CDR3 is 14 residues long. CDR3 amino acids: CASSHYRGPETQYF. The DNA of the CDR3 is TGTGCCAGCAGCCATTACAGGGGGCCGGAGACCCAGTACTTC.

This clonotype has more than one count but fewer than ten. A junction end diverges from the germline sequence, so it may reflect a read error. This rearrangement joins TRBV5-1 to TRBJ2-3; D gene ambiguous. The CDR3 is 14 residues long. The germline CDR1 and CDR2 sequences are SGHRS and YFSETQ. As DNA, the CDR3 is TGCGCCAGCAGCTTGGAGGTGAGCAGAGATACGCAGTATTTT. This translates into CASSLEVSRDTQYF.

This clonotype was found many times. The V gene is TRBV29-1, the J gene TRBJ2-3; D is ambiguous. Germline V CDR1 and CDR2: SQVTM, ANQGSEA. The CDR3 sequence is 13 residues long. Trimming pared 4 bases from V and 0 bases from J, leaving 8 bases between. CDR3 loop: CSVGGSSTDTQYF. In nucleotides, the CDR3 is TGCAGCGTTGGAGGTAGCAGCACAGATACGCAGTATTTT.

This chain uses TRBV6-4 with TRBJ2-3, with 7 bases fitting TRBD2. CDR1 is MRHNA, CDR2 SNTAGT, per germline. This CDR3 is 15 amino acids long. With V trimmed by 2 bases and J by 0 bases, 2 bases remained unmatched. This chain's CDR3 is CASSDQAGSTDTQYF. The CDR3 nucleotides read TGTGCCAGCAGTGACCAAGCGGGAAGCACAGATACGCAGTATTTT.

The V gene is TRBV6-1, the J gene TRBJ2-1; the match to TRBD2 covers 12 bases. Per germline, CDR1 MNHNS and CDR2 SASEGT. The CDR3 runs to 15 residues. J was trimmed by 6 bases and V by 5 bases; bases with no gene match: 5. The CDR3 sequence: CASSRLAGALNEQFF. CDR3 bases: TGTGCCAGCAGTCGACTAGCGGGAGCTCTCAATGAGCAGTTCTTC.

The chain combines TRBV7-3 with TRBJ2-4; a possible D gene is TRBD2 (6 bases). This CDR3 region has 13 residues. Trimming removed 1 base at V and 5 bases at J, with 6 bases between. Germline-derived CDR1 and CDR2 are SGHTA and FQGTGA. The CDR3 DNA follows: TGTGCCAGCAGCTTAAGGGGGGAAAACATTCAGTACTTC. The encoded protein is CASSLRGENIQYF.

This clonotype was counted ten times or more. J is TRBJ2-5 and V is TRBV10-3; D not resolved. Germline CDR1 reads ENHRY; CDR2 reads SYGVKD. Trimming took off 2 bases at V and 0 bases at J, with 16 bases between the two ends. CDR3 length equals 17 residues. CDR3: CAISERLSYGYQETQYF. CDR3 bases: TGTGCCATCAGTGAGCGCCTCAGTTACGGGTACCAAGAGACCCAGTACTTC.

This clonotype was found a few times. V gene TRBV12-3 or TRBV12-4 combines with J gene TRBJ2-7; 9 bases are a match to TRBD2. The CDR3 has 15 amino acids. The trim removed 6 bases at V and 5 bases at J, leaving 11 bases unmatched. The CDR3 region has the DNA TGTGCCAGCAGCCTATTCGGGACTAGCTTCGACGAGCAGTACTTC. Protein: CASSLFGTSFDEQYF.

The gene calls are TRBV7-3 and TRBJ2-3, with TRBD1 matching over 7 bases. The germline gives CDR1 SGHTA, CDR2 FQGTGA. This CDR3 is built from 15 residues. V lost 3 bases, J lost 4 bases, and 7 bases stayed unmatched. CDR3 nucleotides: TGTGCCAGCAGCTTGACAGGGATCAGCGCAGATACGCAGTATTTT. Translation: CASSLTGISADTQYF.

The table lists this clonotype with many counts. The chain carries TRBV12-3 or TRBV12-4 and TRBJ2-7; 10 bases agree with TRBD2. The V segment lost 5 bases and the J segment 3 bases; nucleotides outside the gene matches: 4. This CDR3 region has 14 residues. For the CDR3, the DNA is TGTGCCAGCAGTCCCGCTAGCGGGGGCTACGAGCAGTACTTC. Protein sequence: CASSPASGGYEQYF.

This clonotype was found many times. The chain uses TRBV20-1 and TRBJ2-1; 9 nucleotides line up with TRBD2. V shed 6 bases and J 3 bases; nucleotides not matched to a gene: 3. Germline V CDR1 and CDR2: DFQATT, SNEGSKA (reference sequence). There are 13 residues in the CDR3. CDR3 in amino acids: CSAEREVYNEQFF. The CDR3 DNA reads as TGCAGTGCCGAGCGGGAGGTCTACAATGAGCAGTTCTTC.

In its sample, this clonotype was seen many times. The rearrangement uses TRBV3-1 and TRBJ1-3; D possibly corresponds to TRBD1 (6 bases). CDR3 size: 14 residues. V lost 8 bases and J lost 3, with 14 bases in between. The germline V gene encodes CDR1 LGHDT and CDR2 YNNKEL (reference sequence). For the CDR3, the DNA is TGTGCCAGCGGCACAGGGACGGATGGAAACACCATATATTTT. This encodes CASGTGTDGNTIYF.

The gene calls are TRBV15 and TRBJ1-5; D is unresolved. The CDR3 is 17 residues long. V was trimmed by 1 base and J by 4 bases, leaving 17 bases between them. From germline, CDR1 is LNHNV and CDR2 YYDKDF (reference sequence). CDR3 DNA: TGTGCCACCAGCAGAGCTATCGGACCCCTTGATAATCAGCCCCAGCATTTT. As protein: CATSRAIGPLDNQPQHF.

This clonotype appeared many times. The chain has TRBV20-1 and TRBJ2-3; the match to TRBD1 covers 8 bases. The CDR3 is 11 residues long. J lost 11 bases, V lost 6 bases, and 7 bases had no gene match. Germline V gives CDR1 DFQATT, CDR2 SNEGSKA (reference sequence). The CDR3 nucleotides are TGCAGTGCAAAGACAGGGGTGGTGCAGTATTTT. Its translation: CSAKTGVVQYF.

This clonotype was recorded a few times. J is TRBJ1-2 and V is TRBV20-1; D gene unclear. Germline V CDR1 and CDR2: DFQATT, SNEGSKA (reference sequence). CDR3 length: 12 residues. Trimming cost V 5 bases and J 5 bases, with 12 bases left between them. Here the CDR3 DNA reads TGCAGTGCTTTCATAGAGCCGTATGGCTACACCTTC. Its translation is CSAFIEPYGYTF.